These 8 T cell receptor beta chains originate from one sample sequenced in a study of blood T cell repertoires in COVID-19. Using immunoSEQ multiplex PCR, the repertoire was profiled, and TCRdb retains in-frame clones only, with some absent. The table has about 210,000 clones, 65% to 90% seen once; the top ten hold about 2.4%. The specimen was peripheral blood. These receptors originate from a woman between 70 and 85 years old with COVID-19, enrolled during active disease.

The chain recombines TRBV19 with TRBJ1-2, with a possible D match to TRBD1 (6 bases). Germline-derived CDR1 and CDR2 are LNHDA and SQIVND (reference sequence). Deletions cut 7 bases from V and 0 bases from J, with 15 bases between. There are 15 residues in the CDR3. CDR3 sequence: CASTKGGVANYGYTF. The CDR3 region has the DNA TGTGCCAGTACTAAGGGGGGGGTTGCTAACTATGGCTACACCTTC.

The chain has TRBV5-4 and TRBJ2-7; 13 bases align to TRBD2. J was trimmed by 2 bases and V by 4 bases; bases with no gene match: 3. Looked up from germline, CDR1 is SGHNT and CDR2 is YYREEE (reference sequence). This CDR3 comprises 15 residues. The chain's CDR3 is CASSAGLAGPYEQYF. Here the CDR3 DNA reads TGTGCCAGCAGCGCGGGACTAGCGGGACCCTACGAGCAGTACTTC.

The CDR3 sequence is CASSQDGGAFF. DNA of the CDR3: TGTGCCAGCAGCCAAGATGGAGGAGCTTTCTTT. J is TRBJ1-1 and V is TRBV3-1 (or the pseudogene TRBV3-2); D unclear. This CDR3 contains 11 residues. Germline V gives CDR1 LGHDT, CDR2 YNNKEL (reference sequence). V was clipped by 0 bases and J by 10 bases, with 6 bases between them.

The chain carries TRBV7-8 and TRBJ1-2; 10 bases line up with TRBD1. The germline V gene has CDR1 SGHVS and CDR2 FQNEAQ. The CDR3 is 14 residues long. V lost 5 bases to trimming and J lost 8 bases; unmatched junction nucleotides: 8. CDR3 bases: TGTGCCAGCAGCAGTACCGGGACAGGGGACGGCTACACCTTC. Translated: CASSSTGTGDGYTF.

The rearrangement links TRBV9 to TRBJ1-1; TRBD1 matches 8 bases. This CDR3 comprises 14 residues. The ends lost 4 bases at V and 4 bases at J; junction bases unmatched: 6. Per the germline V gene, CDR1 is SGDLS and CDR2 is YYNGEE. CDR3 in DNA: TGTGCCAGCAGCTCGACAGGGGATGTCACTGAAGCTTTCTTT. Its translation: CASSSTGDVTEAFF.

The rearrangement links TRBV20-1 to TRBJ1-6, with D perhaps matching TRBD1 (5 bases). The CDR3 extends over 10 amino acids. V was cut by 5 bases and J by 11 bases, with 7 bases left in between. Germline V lookup: CDR1 DFQATT, CDR2 SNEGSKA (reference sequence). The CDR3 sequence: CSAWGPPLHF. CDR3 nucleotides: TGCAGTGCTTGGGGCCCACCCCTCCACTTT.

The chain uses TRBV19 and TRBJ1-2; tentative D call: TRBD1 (5 bases). Germline V gives CDR1 LNHDA, CDR2 SQIVND (reference sequence). The CDR3 loop spans 14 amino acids. V was shortened by 7 bases and J by 7 bases, with 19 bases between the two germline ends. The CDR3 is CASTYSHPGGGYTF. CDR3 coding DNA: TGTGCCAGTACCTATTCCCATCCGGGGGGTGGCTACACCTTC.

The rearrangement uses TRBV7-8 and TRBJ2-1, with D perhaps matching TRBD1 (5 bases). Germline assignment: CDR1 SGHVS and CDR2 FQNEAQ. The CDR3 is 15 amino acids. The V gene lost 5 bases and the J gene lost 1 base, with 12 bases spanning the gap. As DNA, the CDR3 is TGTGCCAGCAGCCCAGGGCAGGGATCCTACAATGAGCAGTTCTTC. Encoded protein: CASSPGQGSYNEQFF.